Following are 8 T cell receptor beta chains from one sample sequenced in a study of T cells after yellow fever vaccination. TCRdb reprocessed the 5' RACE reads via MiXCR and lists one record per CDR3 protein. Of roughly 170,000 distinct CDR3 sequences detected, about a tenth appear once; the ten largest clones hold 35% to 40%. The sample here was CD8+ T cells sorted from PBMCs, taken 45 days after the yellow fever booster vaccination. These receptors came from a man younger than 35 who received the YFV17D yellow fever vaccine.

This clonotype was seen a few times. V is TRBV4-3 and J is TRBJ1-2; tentatively, D is TRBD1 (6 bases). The V end was cut by 1 base, the J end by 7 bases, with 19 bases between. The CDR3 has 16 residues. Germline CDR1 LGHNA, CDR2 YSLEER. The CDR3 loop reads CASSQGETGGYVGYTF. As DNA, the CDR3 is TGCGCCAGCAGCCAAGGCGAGACTGGGGGCTATGTTGGCTACACCTTC.

This clonotype was counted between two and nine times. The chain carries TRBV7-3 and TRBJ2-5; D perhaps matches TRBD2 (6 bases). The V end lost 1 base, the J end lost 5 bases, and 17 bases lay between the germline ends. CDR1 is SGHTA, CDR2 FQGTGA, per germline. The CDR3 loop spans 16 amino acids. CDR3 amino acids: CASSLRGRGRMETQYF. In nucleotides, the CDR3 is TGTGCCAGCAGCTTAAGGGGCCGGGGGAGGATGGAGACCCAGTACTTC.

At least ten counts were recorded for this clonotype. The chain recombines TRBV7-8 with TRBJ1-5; 11 bases align to TRBD1. This CDR3 is built from 16 residues. Germline assignment: CDR1 SGHVS and CDR2 FQNEAQ. Germline trimming cut 4 bases from V and 5 bases from J; bases unmatched to any gene: 7. CDR3 in amino acids: CASSWTPGQGDQPQHF. In DNA form, the CDR3 reads TGTGCCAGCAGCTGGACACCGGGACAGGGGGATCAGCCCCAGCATTTT.

The table lists this clonotype with many counts. V usage is TRBV4-2 and J usage is TRBJ1-6; 7 bases map to TRBD1. The J segment lost 9 bases and the V segment lost 5 bases, leaving 7 bases of the junction unmatched. This CDR3 has 14 residues. Germline V lookup: CDR1 LGHNA, CDR2 YNFKEQ. The CDR3 nucleotides are TGTGCCAGCAGCGCAGAGGGGGCAGGTTCACCCCTCCACTTT. Translation: CASSAEGAGSPLHF.

The chain recombines TRBV12-3 or TRBV12-4 with TRBJ1-5, with D unresolved. The V gene lost 7 bases and the J gene lost 2 bases, with 15 bases spanning the gap. This CDR3 contains 15 residues. The DNA for the CDR3 is TGTGCCAGCACCCCCAAGGGCGGTGGCAATCAGCCCCAGCATTTT. Translation: CASTPKGGGNQPQHF.

This clonotype was detected ten times or more. The V call is TRBV12-3 or TRBV12-4, the J call TRBJ1-1, with D perhaps matching TRBD1 (6 bases). The CDR3 has 14 residues. Trimming stripped 5 bases from V and 5 bases from J, with 15 bases between. The CDR3 DNA follows: TGTGCCAGCAGTGCCGGGCAGGGGATAACTGAAGCTTTCTTT. It translates to CASSAGQGITEAFF.

This clonotype has a handful of counts. The chain is built from TRBV9 and TRBJ2-3, with 14 bases aligning to TRBD2. J lost 6 bases, V lost 2 bases, and 2 bases had no gene match. From germline, CDR1 is SGDLS and CDR2 YYNGEE. This CDR3 comprises 15 residues. CDR3 coding DNA: TGTGCCAGCAGCGTGGGACTAGCGGGGGCCGATACGCAGTATTTT. It specifies CASSVGLAGADTQYF. The full variable domain, completed using reference TRBV9 and TRBJ2-3, is DSGVTQTPKHLITATGQRVTLRCSPRSGDLSVYWYQQSLDQGLQFLIQYYNGEERAKGNILERFSAQQFPDLHSELNLSSLELGDSALYFCASSVGLAGADTQYFGPGTRLTVL.

V is TRBV7-6 and J is TRBJ1-5; no definite D call. In germline, CDR1 is SGHVS, CDR2 FNYEAQ. CDR3 length: 15 amino acids. Trimming removed 1 base at V and 3 bases at J, with 10 bases between. The CDR3 loop reads CASSLDIGPNQPQHF. The CDR3 DNA sequence: TGTGCCAGCAGCTTAGATATTGGGCCCAATCAGCCCCAGCATTTT.